Sequencing of this T cell receptor beta chain was carried out in a study of blood T cell repertoires in COVID-19. The wider study: Acute and convalescent COVID-19 samples came from the United States, Italy and Spain.

Generated by immunoSEQ multiplex PCR, the TCRdb table keeps only in-frame clones and is missing some. Here the sample spans 270,000 or so clones, about nine tenths being singletons. Seattle's cohort entered during active infection and was followed longitudinally. Trimming took off 3 bases at V and 1 base at J, with 9 bases between the two ends. CDR3 size: 14 residues. Germline CDR1 SNHLY, CDR2 FYNNEI. This chain uses TRBV2 with TRBJ1-1; TRBD1 might be the D (5 bases). This TCR came from a woman aged 25-40 years with COVID-19, enrolled during active disease. Material for sequencing was peripheral blood. In DNA, the CDR3 is TGTGCCAGCAGTGATCAGGGTCCGAACACTGAAGCTTTCTTT. Translation gives CASSDQGPNTEAFF.